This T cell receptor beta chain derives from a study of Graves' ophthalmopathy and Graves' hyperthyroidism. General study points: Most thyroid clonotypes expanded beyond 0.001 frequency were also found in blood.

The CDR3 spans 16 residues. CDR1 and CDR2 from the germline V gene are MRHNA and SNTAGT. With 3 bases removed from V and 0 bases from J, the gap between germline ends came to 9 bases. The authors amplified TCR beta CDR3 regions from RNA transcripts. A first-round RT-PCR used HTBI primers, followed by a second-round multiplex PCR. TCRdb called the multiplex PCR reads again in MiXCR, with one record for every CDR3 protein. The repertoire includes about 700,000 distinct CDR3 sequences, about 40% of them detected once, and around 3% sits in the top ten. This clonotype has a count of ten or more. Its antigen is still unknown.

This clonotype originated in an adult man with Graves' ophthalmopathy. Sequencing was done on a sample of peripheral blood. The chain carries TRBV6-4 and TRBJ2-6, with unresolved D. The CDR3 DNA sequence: TGTGCCAGCAGTGAAGGCTGGAGCTCTGGGGCCAACGTCCTGACTTTC. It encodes CASSEGWSSGANVLTF.